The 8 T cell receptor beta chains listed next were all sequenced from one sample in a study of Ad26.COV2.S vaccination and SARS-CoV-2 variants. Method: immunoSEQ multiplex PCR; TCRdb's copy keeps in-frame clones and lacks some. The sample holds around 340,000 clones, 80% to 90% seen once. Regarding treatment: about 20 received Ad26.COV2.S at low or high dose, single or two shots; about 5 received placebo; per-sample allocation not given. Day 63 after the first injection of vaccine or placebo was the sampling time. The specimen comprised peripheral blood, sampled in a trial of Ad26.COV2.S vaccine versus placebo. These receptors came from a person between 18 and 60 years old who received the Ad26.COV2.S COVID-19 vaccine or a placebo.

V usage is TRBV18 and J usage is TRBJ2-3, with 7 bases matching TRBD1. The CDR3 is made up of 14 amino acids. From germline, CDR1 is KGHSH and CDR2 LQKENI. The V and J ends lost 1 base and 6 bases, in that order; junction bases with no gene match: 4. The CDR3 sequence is CASSPQTGMDTQYF. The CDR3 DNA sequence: TGTGCCAGCTCACCACAGACAGGGATGGATACGCAGTATTTT.

CDR3 in amino acids: CASSQGLYEQYF. The CDR3 coding sequence is TGTGCCAGCAGCCAAGGCCTCTACGAGCAGTACTTC. The chain recombines TRBV3-1 (or the pseudogene TRBV3-2) with TRBJ2-7, with no clear D. Germline V gene sequence: CDR1 LGHDT, CDR2 YNNKEL (reference sequence). This CDR3 spans 12 amino acids. V lost 1 base, J lost 3 bases, and 4 bases lay in between.

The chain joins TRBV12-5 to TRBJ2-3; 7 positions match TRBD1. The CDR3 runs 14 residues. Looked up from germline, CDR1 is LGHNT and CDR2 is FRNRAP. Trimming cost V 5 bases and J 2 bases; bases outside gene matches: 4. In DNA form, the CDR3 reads TGTGCTAGTGGTACGGACAGGAACACAGATACGCAGTATTTT. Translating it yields CASGTDRNTDTQYF.

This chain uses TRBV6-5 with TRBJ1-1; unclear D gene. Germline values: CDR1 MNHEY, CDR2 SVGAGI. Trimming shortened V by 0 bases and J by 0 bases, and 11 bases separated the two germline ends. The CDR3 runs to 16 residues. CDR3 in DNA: TGTGCCAGCAGTTACTCATCAGGAGTTCTGAACACTGAAGCTTTCTTT. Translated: CASSYSSGVLNTEAFF.

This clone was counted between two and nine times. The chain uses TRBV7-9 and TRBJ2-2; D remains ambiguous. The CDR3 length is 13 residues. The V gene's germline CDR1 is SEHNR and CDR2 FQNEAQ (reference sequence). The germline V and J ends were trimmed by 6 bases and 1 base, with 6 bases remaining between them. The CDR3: CASRGRNTGELFF. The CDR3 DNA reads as TGTGCCAGCAGGGGCCGGAACACCGGGGAGCTGTTTTTT.

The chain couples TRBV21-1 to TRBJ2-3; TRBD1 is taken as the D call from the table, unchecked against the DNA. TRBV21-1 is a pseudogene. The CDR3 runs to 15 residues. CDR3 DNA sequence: TGTGCCAGCAAACCCTACAGGGTTTCGGGAGATACGCAGTATTTT. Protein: CASKPYRVSGDTQYF.

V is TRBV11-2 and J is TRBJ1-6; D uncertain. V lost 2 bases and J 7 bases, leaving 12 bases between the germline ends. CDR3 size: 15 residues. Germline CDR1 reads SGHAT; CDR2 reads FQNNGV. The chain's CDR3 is CASSLYAKLNSPLHF. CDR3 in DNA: TGTGCCAGCAGCTTATATGCAAAACTAAATTCACCCCTCCACTTT. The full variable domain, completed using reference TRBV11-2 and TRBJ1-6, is EAGVAQSPRYKIIEKRQSVAFWCNPISGHATLYWYQQILGQGPKLLIQFQNNGVVDDSQLPKDRFSAERLKGVDSTLKIQPAKLEDSAVYLCASSLYAKLNSPLHFGNGTRLTVT.

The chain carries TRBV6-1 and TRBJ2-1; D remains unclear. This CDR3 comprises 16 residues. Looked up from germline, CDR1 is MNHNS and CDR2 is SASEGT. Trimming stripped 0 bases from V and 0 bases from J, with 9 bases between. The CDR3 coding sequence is TGTGCCAGCAGTGAAGCGATGGCGGCCTCCTACAATGAGCAGTTCTTC. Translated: CASSEAMAASYNEQFF.